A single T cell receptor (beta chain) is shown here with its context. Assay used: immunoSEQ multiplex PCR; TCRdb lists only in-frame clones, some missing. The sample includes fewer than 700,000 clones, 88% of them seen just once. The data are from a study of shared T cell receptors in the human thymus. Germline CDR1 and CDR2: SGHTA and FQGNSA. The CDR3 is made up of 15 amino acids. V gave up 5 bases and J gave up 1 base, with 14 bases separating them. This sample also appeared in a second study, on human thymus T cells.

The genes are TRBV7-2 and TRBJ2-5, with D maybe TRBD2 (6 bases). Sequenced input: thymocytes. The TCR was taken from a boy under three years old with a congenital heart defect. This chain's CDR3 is CASSATGLTQETQYF. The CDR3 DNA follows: TGTGCCAGCAGCGCCACGGGACTCACCCAAGAGACCCAGTACTTC. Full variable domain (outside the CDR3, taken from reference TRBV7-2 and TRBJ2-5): GAGVSQSPSNKVTEKGKDVELRCDPISGHTALYWYRQSLGQGLEFLIYFQGNSAPDKSGLPSDRFSAERTGGSVSTLTIQRTQQEDSAVYLCASSATGLTQETQYFGPGTRLLVL.